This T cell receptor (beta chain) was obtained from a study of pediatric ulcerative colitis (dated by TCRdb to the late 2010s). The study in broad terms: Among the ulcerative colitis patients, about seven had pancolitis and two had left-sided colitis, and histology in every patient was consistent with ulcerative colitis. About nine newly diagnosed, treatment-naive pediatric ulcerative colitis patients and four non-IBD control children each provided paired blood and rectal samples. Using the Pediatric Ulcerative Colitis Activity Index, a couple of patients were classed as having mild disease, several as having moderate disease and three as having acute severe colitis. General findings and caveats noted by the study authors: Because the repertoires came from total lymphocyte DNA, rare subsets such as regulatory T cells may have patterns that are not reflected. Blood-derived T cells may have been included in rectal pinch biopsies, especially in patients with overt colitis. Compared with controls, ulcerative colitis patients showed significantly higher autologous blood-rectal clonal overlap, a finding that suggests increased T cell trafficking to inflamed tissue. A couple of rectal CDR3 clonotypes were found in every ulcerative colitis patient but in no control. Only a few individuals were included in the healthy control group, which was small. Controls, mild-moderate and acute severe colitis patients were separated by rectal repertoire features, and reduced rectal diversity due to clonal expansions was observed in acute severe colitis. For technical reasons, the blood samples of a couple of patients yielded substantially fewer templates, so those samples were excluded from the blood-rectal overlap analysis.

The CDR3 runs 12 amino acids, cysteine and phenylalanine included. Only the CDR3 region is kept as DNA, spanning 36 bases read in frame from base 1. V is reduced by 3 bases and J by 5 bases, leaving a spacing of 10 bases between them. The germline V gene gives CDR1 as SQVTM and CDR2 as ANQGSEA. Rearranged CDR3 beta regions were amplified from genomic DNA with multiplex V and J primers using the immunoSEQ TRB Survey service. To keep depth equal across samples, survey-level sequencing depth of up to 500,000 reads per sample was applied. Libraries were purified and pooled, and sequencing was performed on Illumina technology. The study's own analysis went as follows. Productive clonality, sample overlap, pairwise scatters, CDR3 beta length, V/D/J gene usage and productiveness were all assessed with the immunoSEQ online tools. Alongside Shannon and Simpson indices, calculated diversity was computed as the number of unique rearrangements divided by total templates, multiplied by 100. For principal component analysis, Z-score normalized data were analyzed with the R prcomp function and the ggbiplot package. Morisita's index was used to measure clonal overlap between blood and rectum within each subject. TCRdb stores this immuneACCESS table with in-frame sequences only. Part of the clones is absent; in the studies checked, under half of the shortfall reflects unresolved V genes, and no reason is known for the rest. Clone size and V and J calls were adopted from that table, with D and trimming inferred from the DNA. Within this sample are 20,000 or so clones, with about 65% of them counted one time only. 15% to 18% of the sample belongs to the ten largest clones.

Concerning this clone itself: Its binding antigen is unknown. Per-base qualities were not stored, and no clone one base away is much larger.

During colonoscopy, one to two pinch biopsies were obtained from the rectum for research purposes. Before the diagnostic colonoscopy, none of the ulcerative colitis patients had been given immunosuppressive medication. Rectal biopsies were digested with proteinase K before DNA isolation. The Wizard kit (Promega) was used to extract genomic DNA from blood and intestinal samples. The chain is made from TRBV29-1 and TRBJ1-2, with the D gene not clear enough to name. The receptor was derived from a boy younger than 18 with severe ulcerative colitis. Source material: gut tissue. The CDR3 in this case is CSVEDGPYGYTF. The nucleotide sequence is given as TGCAGCGTTGAGGACGGTCCGTATGGCTACACCTTC.